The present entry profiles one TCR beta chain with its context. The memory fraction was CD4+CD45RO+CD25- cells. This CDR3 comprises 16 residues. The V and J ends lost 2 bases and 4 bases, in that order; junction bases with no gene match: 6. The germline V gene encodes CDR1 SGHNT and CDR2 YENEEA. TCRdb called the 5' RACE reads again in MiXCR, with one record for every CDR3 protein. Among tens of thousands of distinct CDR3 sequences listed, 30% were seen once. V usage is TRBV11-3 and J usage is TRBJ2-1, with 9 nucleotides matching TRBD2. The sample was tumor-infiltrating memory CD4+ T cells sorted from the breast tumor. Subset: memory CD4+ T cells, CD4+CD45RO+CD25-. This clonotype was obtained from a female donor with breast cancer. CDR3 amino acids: CASSLSGTSWYNEQFF. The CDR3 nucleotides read TGTGCCAGCAGCTTATCCGGGACTAGCTGGTACAATGAGCAGTTCTTC.